The clone carrying this T cell receptor (beta chain) appeared a few times. These data are taken from a study of T cells after somatic rescue of genetic block. The CDR3 has 13 amino acids. Trimming removed 4 bases at V and 3 bases at J, with 10 bases between. The germline gives CDR1 GTSNPN, CDR2 SVGIG (reference sequence). Produced via immunoSEQ multiplex PCR; TCRdb's table is partial and in-frame only. The sample yields about 110,000 clones, just over 90% seen once. The chain links TRBV30 to TRBJ1-5; no definite D call. The TCR sequence derives from a woman in her late teens or twenties. The sample consisted of peripheral blood mononuclear cells (PBMCs). The CDR3 loop reads CAWNHGPNQPQHF. Written as DNA, the CDR3 is TGTGCCTGGAACCATGGGCCCAATCAGCCCCAGCATTTT.